The present T cell receptor beta chain was sequenced within a study of blood T cell repertoires in COVID-19. Across the whole study: PBMCs, B-cell-depleted T cells, or T cells provided the cDNA or gDNA that made up the material.

A remark on this clone: The junction differs from germline at one of its ends, possibly a read error.

CDR3 length: 12 residues. The germline V gene encodes CDR1 MDHEN and CDR2 SYDVKM. Source study methods: Reference gene primer amplification gave estimated nucleated cell counts. The method was immunoSEQ multiplex PCR; TCRdb's version includes in-frame clones alone and lacks a portion of them. V and J calls and clone size come straight from that table; D and trimming were deduced from the DNA. The data contain about 220,000 clones, more than 65% of them singletons. This clonotype originated in a man aged 50 or older with active or convalescent COVID-19. The sample comprised peripheral blood. This rearrangement joins TRBV28 to TRBJ1-5, with unresolved D. CDR3 region: CASSSPHAPADF. The CDR3 coding sequence is TGTGCCAGCAGTTCCCCACATGCCCCAGCGGATTTT.